This entry lists 3 T cell receptor beta chains sequenced from one sample in a study of T cell changes during pregnancy in multiple sclerosis. The assay was immunoSEQ multiplex PCR, and TCRdb's table has in-frame clones only and misses some. The sample yields some 69,000 clones, around nine tenths seen once. The starting material was peripheral blood, obtained in the second trimester of pregnancy. These receptors were obtained from a female donor in good health, enrolled as a control in a pregnancy study.

This rearrangement joins TRBV4-3 to TRBJ1-1; 7 bases are a match to TRBD1. J gave up 1 base and V 1 base, and 9 bases lay outside the gene matches. CDR1 is LGHNA, CDR2 YSLEER, per germline. The length of the CDR3 is 17 residues. The CDR3 nucleotides are TGCGCCAGCAGCCAAGGGCCCCGGGACAGCCCGAACACTGAAGCTTTCTTT. Amino acid sequence: CASSQGPRDSPNTEAFF.

V usage is TRBV11-2 and J usage is TRBJ2-3; TRBD2 matches at 16 bases. The V segment lost 5 bases and the J segment 8 bases; nucleotides outside the gene matches: 7. Germline V gives CDR1 SGHAT, CDR2 FQNNGV. This CDR3 has 16 residues. Here the CDR3 reads CASSTGLAGGAGTQYF. The CDR3 DNA sequence: TGTGCCAGCAGCACGGGACTAGCGGGGGGGGCGGGTACGCAGTATTTT. Full variable domain (missing parts from reference TRBV11-2 and TRBJ2-3): EAGVAQSPRYKIIEKRQSVAFWCNPISGHATLYWYQQILGQGPKLLIQFQNNGVVDDSQLPKDRFSAERLKGVDSTLKIQPAKLEDSAVYLCASSTGLAGGAGTQYFGPGTRLTVL.

This sequence joins TRBV7-9 and TRBJ1-1; D possibly corresponds to TRBD1 (6 bases). V lost 5 bases and J 1 base, leaving 14 bases between the germline ends. Per germline, CDR1 SEHNR and CDR2 FQNEAQ (reference sequence). The CDR3 is 15 amino acids. This CDR3 reads CASSRGAGENTEAFF. CDR3 in DNA: TGTGCCAGCAGCCGAGGGGCAGGGGAGAACACTGAAGCTTTCTTT.